The 24 T cell receptor beta chains below come from one sample, sequenced in a study of human T cells and chemical hapten exposure. The time point was: patch test 2, 6 weeks after DPC sensitization. Regarding treatment: therapeutic diphenylcyclopropenone sensitization with weekly scalp DPC. TCRdb itself ran the RACE reads through MiXCR, one entry per CDR3 protein. The sample carries some 150,000 distinct CDR3 sequences, about 11% recorded once. Specimen: whole blood, collected in connection with sensitization to the hapten diphenylcyclopropenone (DPC). Receptors originate from a woman aged 45 to 65 with alopecia areata. Some clones in this sample may be carry-over from other donors' samples.

This clonotype was observed a few times. V usage is TRBV5-1 and J usage is TRBJ1-2; maybe TRBD1 (6 bases). V dropped 3 bases and J dropped 5 bases, with 17 bases sitting between them. This CDR3 has 15 amino acids. CDR1 is SGHRS and CDR2 is YFSETQ in the germline V gene. This chain's CDR3 is CASSWPTVGTYGYTF. In DNA form, the CDR3 reads TGCGCCAGCAGCTGGCCAACCGTAGGGACATATGGCTACACCTTC.

This clonotype was detected only a few times. Germline and junction disagree at one end, which may indicate a read error. The rearrangement links TRBV29-1 to TRBJ1-3, with D hard to call. The CDR3 covers 13 residues. The germline V gene encodes CDR1 SQVTM and CDR2 ANQGSEA. CDR3 DNA sequence: TGCAGCGTATACGGGGTATCTGAAAACACCATATATTTT. It codes for CSVYGVSENTIYF. Full variable domain (missing parts from reference TRBV29-1 and TRBJ1-3): SAVISQKPSRDICQRGTSLTIQCQVDSQVTMMFWYRQQPGQSLTLIATANQGSEATYESGFVIDKFPISRPNLTFSTLTVSNMSPEDSSIYLCSVYGVSENTIYFGEGSWLTVV.

This clonotype was counted between two and nine times. The rearrangement uses TRBV5-4 and TRBJ2-7, with 15 positions matching TRBD2. Germline V CDR1 and CDR2: SGHNT, YYREEE (reference sequence). The CDR3 has 17 amino acids. V was pared by 4 bases and J by 1 base, with 6 bases of the junction left unmatched. This chain's CDR3 is CASSGGTSGRFSYEQYF. In nucleotides, the CDR3 is TGTGCCAGCAGCGGGGGGACTAGCGGGAGGTTTTCCTACGAGCAGTACTTC. Combining the CDR3 with reference TRBV5-4 and TRBJ2-7 gives the whole variable domain ETGVTQSPTHLIKTRGQQVTLRCSSQSGHNTVSWYQQALGQGPQFIFQYYREEENGRGNFPPRFSGLQFPNYSSELNVNALELDDSALYLCASSGGTSGRFSYEQYFGPGTRLTVT.

This clonotype was seen more than once but under ten times. J is TRBJ2-3 and V is TRBV2; TRBD2 agrees at 10 bases. Germline loops: CDR1 SNHLY, CDR2 FYNNEI. Losses at the gene ends were 7 bases for V and 6 bases for J; bases not matched to a gene: 13. This CDR3 has 16 amino acids. This chain's CDR3 is CASMELVAGGADTQYF. Here the CDR3 DNA reads TGTGCCAGCATGGAATTGGTAGCGGGAGGCGCGGATACGCAGTATTTT.

On this clonotype itself: One end of the junction fails to match germline, which may point to a read error. V usage is TRBV2 and J usage is TRBJ2-7, with D hard to call. CDR1 and CDR2 (germline): SNHLY, FYNNEI. The CDR3 runs to 12 residues. CDR3 region: CSSNIASYEQYF. Here the CDR3 DNA reads TGTTCCAGCAACATAGCTTCCTACGAGCAGTACTTC.

V usage is TRBV12-3 or TRBV12-4 and J usage is TRBJ2-5; TRBD2 is a possible D gene (5 bases). The CDR3 length is 14 residues. Trimming took 5 bases from V and 2 from J, leaving 12 bases between them. The CDR3 DNA reads TGTGCCAGCAGTCCTCTACGGGAACAAGAGACCCAGTACTTC. This codes for CASSPLREQETQYF.

This clonotype was recorded a few times. The V and J genes are TRBV6-5 and TRBJ2-5; tentatively, D is TRBD2 (5 bases). CDR3 size: 13 residues. Germline V CDR1 and CDR2: MNHEY, SVGAGI. The V and J ends lost 6 bases and 5 bases respectively, with 13 bases between them. CDR3: CASSLGLTETQYF. CDR3 sequence (DNA): TGTGCCAGCAGCCTTGGACTGACGGAGACCCAGTACTTC.

There are a few counts of this clonotype. The rearrangement uses TRBV29-1 and TRBJ2-7; tentatively, D is TRBD1 (5 bases). Germline CDR1 reads SQVTM; CDR2 reads ANQGSEA. V was pared by 7 bases and J by 3 bases, with 10 bases between. This CDR3 comprises 11 residues. The CDR3 reads CSARAHYEQYF. The DNA for the CDR3 is TGCAGCGCCAGGGCCCACTACGAGCAGTACTTC.

With respect to this clonotype: At one of its ends the junction is not consistent with the germline gene, which may arise from a read error. The J gene is TRBJ2-7, the V gene TRBV7-2; unclear D gene. CDR1 and CDR2 from the germline V gene are SGHTA and FQGNSA. The CDR3 totals 12 residues. The CDR3 region has the DNA TGTGCCTGCAGCTCCCAGGCCCTGGAGCAGTACTTC. Translating gives CACSSQALEQYF. Variable domain in full (rest from reference TRBV7-2 and TRBJ2-7): GAGVSQSPSNKVTEKGKDVELRCDPISGHTALYWYRQSLGQGLEFLIYFQGNSAPDKSGLPSDRFSAERTGGSVSTLTIQRTQQEDSAVYLCACSSQALEQYFGPGTRLTVT.

V usage is TRBV21-1 and J usage is TRBJ1-6; the table's D call, TRBD1, was not checked against the DNA. TRBV21-1 is given as a pseudogene. This CDR3 has 15 amino acids. CDR3 nucleotide sequence: TGTGCCAGCAGGTGTATTTGGGGGGCCAGTTCACCCCTCCACTTT. Its translation is CASRCIWGASSPLHF.

This clonotype was seen ten or more times. The chain carries TRBV20-1 and TRBJ2-3, with D tentatively TRBD2 (6 bases). The CDR3 contains 14 residues. With 5 bases removed from V and 4 bases from J, the gap between germline ends came to 16 bases. The germline gives CDR1 DFQATT, CDR2 SNEGSKA (reference sequence). The CDR3 DNA follows: TGCAGTGCTGTGACTAGGGCCGGGTCAGATACGCAGTATTTT. Its translation: CSAVTRAGSDTQYF.

This chain uses TRBV7-2 with TRBJ1-1; 8 bases align to TRBD1. The CDR3 is 14 residues long. J was trimmed by 4 bases and V by 3 bases; bases with no gene match: 4. Germline V CDR1 and CDR2: SGHTA, FQGNSA. Written as DNA, the CDR3 is TGTGCCAGCAGCTTTCAACAGGGGGGCACTGAAGCTTTCTTT. The encoded protein is CASSFQQGGTEAFF.

The chain employs TRBV30 and TRBJ2-2; TRBD1 matches at 7 bases. The CDR3 length is 14 residues. The germline V gene has CDR1 GTSNPN and CDR2 SVGIG (reference sequence). With V trimmed by 5 bases and J by 4 bases, 7 bases remained unmatched. The CDR3 DNA follows: TGTGCCTGGGACGGGCAGGGGGTCACCGGGGAGCTGTTTTTT. Amino acids: CAWDGQGVTGELFF.

The table lists this clonotype with many counts. The chain uses TRBV11-2 and TRBJ2-3; no reliable D call. CDR1 is SGHAT and CDR2 is FQNNGV in the germline V gene. The CDR3 has 13 residues. V lost 5 bases, J lost 4 bases, and 10 bases lay in between. Here the CDR3 DNA reads TGTGCCAGCAGCCCGTATACCGCAGATACGCAGTATTTT. It translates to CASSPYTADTQYF.

This chain connects TRBV25-1 to TRBJ1-2; 8 bases fit TRBD1. The CDR3 loop spans 16 amino acids. Germline V gene lookup returns CDR1 MGHDK and CDR2 SYGVNS. V dropped 0 bases and J dropped 7; count of bases not matched to a gene: 10. This CDR3 is CASSEYGGQVGSGYTF. In nucleotides, the CDR3 is TGTGCCAGCAGTGAATATGGGGGACAGGTGGGATCTGGCTACACCTTC.

The V gene is TRBV7-8, the J gene TRBJ2-6, with 9 bases fitting TRBD1. V dropped 1 base and J dropped 5; count of bases not matched to a gene: 12. In germline, CDR1 is SGHVS, CDR2 FQNEAQ. The CDR3 is 19 residues long. The CDR3, as DNA: TGTGCCAGCAGCTTAGTGGGGGACAGGGTCCTAGTTCGGGCCAACGTCCTGACTTTC. Its protein is CASSLVGDRVLVRANVLTF. Full variable domain (rest looked up from reference TRBV7-8 and TRBJ2-6): GAGVSQSPRYKVAKRGQDVALRCDPISGHVSLFWYQQALGQGPEFLTYFQNEAQLDKSGLPSDRFFAERPEGSVSTLKIQRTQQEDSAVYLCASSLVGDRVLVRANVLTFGAGSRLTVL.

This clonotype has ten or more counts. V is TRBV15 and J is TRBJ2-1; 10 bases match TRBD2. This CDR3 comprises 17 residues. Germline V gene data show CDR1 as LNHNV and CDR2 as YYDKDF (reference sequence). Losses at the gene ends were 8 bases for V and 4 bases for J; bases not matched to a gene: 14. The DNA for the CDR3 is TGTGCCACCCGAGCAGAGGGGGGACTAGCGCGGTACAATGAGCAGTTCTTC. Protein: CATRAEGGLARYNEQFF.

V and J are TRBV28 and TRBJ2-7; D unresolved. There are 12 residues in the CDR3. V was clipped by 3 bases and J by 5 bases, with 8 bases between them. Germline V gives CDR1 MDHEN, CDR2 SYDVKM. The CDR3 nucleotides read TGTGCCAGCAGTTTCGGAGACCACGAGCAGTACTTC. Its translation is CASSFGDHEQYF.

The genes are TRBV4-3 and TRBJ2-5, with a possible D match to TRBD2 (5 bases). Germline CDR1 and CDR2: LGHNA and YSLEER. This CDR3 spans 15 amino acids. The V end was cut by 4 bases, the J end by 5 bases, with 17 bases between. CDR3 bases: TGCGCCAGCAGCCCCGACGGGATAGGAGTGGAGACCCAGTACTTC. This translates into CASSPDGIGVETQYF.

This clonotype was recorded many times. The chain combines TRBV20-1 with TRBJ1-5; weak D call: TRBD1 (6 bases). Trimming cost V 4 bases and J 5 bases, with 21 bases left between them. The CDR3 spans 16 residues. CDR1 is DFQATT, CDR2 SNEGSKA, per germline (reference sequence). The CDR3 loop reads CSATRSTGPDHQPQHF. The DNA of the CDR3 is TGCAGTGCTACCAGGTCAACAGGGCCGGATCATCAGCCCCAGCATTTT.

The table lists this clonotype with many counts. This chain connects TRBV20-1 to TRBJ2-7; TRBD2 agrees at 9 bases. The germline V gene encodes CDR1 DFQATT and CDR2 SNEGSKA (reference sequence). V lost 1 base to trimming and J lost 4 bases; unmatched junction nucleotides: 8. This CDR3 spans 15 amino acids. Written as DNA, the CDR3 is TGCAGTGCTAGAGCTCCGGGACTAGCAGAGTACGAGCAGTACTTC. Its translation is CSARAPGLAEYEQYF.

This sequence joins TRBV11-2 and TRBJ2-4; D perhaps matches TRBD2 (6 bases). CDR3 length equals 16 residues. V lost 5 bases, J lost 3 bases, and 17 bases lay in between. CDR1 and CDR2 (germline): SGHAT, FQNNGV. CDR3 DNA: TGTGCCAGCAGCATCCCCGGGAGTATCGGCAAAAACATTCAGTACTTC. Translated, it gives CASSIPGSIGKNIQYF.

Ten or more counts support this clonotype. The chain couples TRBV27 to TRBJ1-1; D is possibly TRBD1 (5 bases). The CDR3 covers 14 residues. Germline V gene lookup returns CDR1 MNHEY and CDR2 SMNVEV (reference sequence). V lost 5 bases to trimming and J lost 3 bases, with 13 bases between them. The CDR3 DNA follows: TGTGCCAGCAGTCACGGGCCGGGGCACACTGAAGCTTTCTTT. It encodes CASSHGPGHTEAFF.

This clonotype was counted many times. V is TRBV4-3 and J is TRBJ2-2; a weak D match, TRBD1 (6 bases). CDR1 and CDR2 from the germline V gene are LGHNA and YSLEER. The CDR3 runs 13 residues. The V end was cut by 4 bases, the J end by 5 bases, with 8 bases between. The DNA for the CDR3 is TGCGCCAGCAGCCCCACAGGGACCGGGGAGCTGTTTTTT. As protein: CASSPTGTGELFF.